This T cell receptor (beta chain) was sequenced for a study of PD-1 blockade in classical Hodgkin lymphoma. Profiled with immunoSEQ multiplex PCR; TCRdb holds only in-frame clones, not every one. Among 70,000 to 80,000 clones listed, about 92% were seen once. After autologous stem cell transplantation all patients relapsed, and prior brentuximab vedotin exposure differed between cohorts. The V gene lost 4 bases and the J gene lost 0 bases, with 12 bases spanning the gap. From germline, CDR1 is MDHEN and CDR2 SYDVKM. CDR3 length: 16 amino acids. Sequenced here: peripheral blood mononuclear cells (PBMCs), sampled at baseline. The clonotype originates from a human donor with classical Hodgkin lymphoma. The gene calls are TRBV28 and TRBJ1-4, with D uncertain. CDR3 coding DNA: TGTGCCAGCAGTTCGACACTATTTGCAACTAATGAAAAACTGTTTTTT. Translation gives CASSSTLFATNEKLFF. The full variable domain, its missing parts supplied by reference TRBV28 and TRBJ1-4, is DVKVTQSSRYLVKRTGEKVFLECVQDMDHENMFWYRQDPGLGLRLIYFSYDVKMKEKGDIPEGYSVSREKKERFSLILESASTNQTSMYLCASSSTLFATNEKLFFGSGTQLSVL.